Each of the 9 T cell receptor beta chains below was sequenced from the same sample in a study of beta chain features in type 1 diabetes (dated by TCRdb to the late 2010s). Preparation of the library involved the immunoSEQ multiplex PCR assay. The entire isolated RNA was reverse transcribed using the High Capacity cDNA Reverse Transcription Kit, and thus expressed TCRB transcripts were sequenced. Not all clones reach the TCRdb copy of this immuneACCESS table, which keeps in-frame sequences only. Checked studies attribute under half of the gap to unresolved V genes and leave the rest unexplained. The sample data list some 230,000 clones, and about 10% of these were observed just once. Approximately 0.035% of the sample comes from the top ten. Sequencing was carried out using naive CD4+ T cells from blood. According to the study, the label for this sample's cell subset or site signals: true naive CD4+ T cells. The origin of the receptors is a woman younger than 30 in good health.

V is TRBV30 and J is TRBJ1-2; a weak D match, TRBD1 (6 bases). There are 13 residues in the CDR3. Germline assignment: CDR1 GTSNPN and CDR2 SVGIG (reference sequence). Trimming took off 3 bases at V and 7 bases at J, with 15 bases between the two ends. CDR3 nucleotides: TGTGCCTGGAGCCTGGAGGGGGGGGGTGGCTACACCTTC. Translated: CAWSLEGGGGYTF.

The gene calls are TRBV6-5 and TRBJ1-4; TRBD1 agrees at 7 bases. Germline trimming cut 5 bases from V and 8 bases from J; bases unmatched to any gene: 5. The germline V gene encodes CDR1 MNHEY and CDR2 SVGAGI. The CDR3 consists of 13 residues. CDR3 loop: CASSLRDREKLFF. CDR3 in DNA: TGTGCCAGCAGTCTCCGGGACAGAGAAAAACTGTTTTTT.

This clone was picked up a small number of times. The chain has TRBV2 and TRBJ2-1; TRBD2 matches at 10 bases. The J segment lost 2 bases and the V segment lost 6 bases, leaving 4 bases of the junction unmatched. The CDR3 is 15 amino acids. Germline V gene lookup returns CDR1 SNHLY and CDR2 FYNNEI. The CDR3 region is CASRQLAGPYNEQFF. The DNA for the CDR3 is TGTGCCAGCAGACAACTAGCGGGACCCTACAATGAGCAGTTCTTC.

A few counts support this clone. The chain combines TRBV4-1 with TRBJ2-5; TRBD1 matches 8 bases. CDR3 length: 16 residues. CDR1 and CDR2 (germline): MGHRA, YSYEKL. The V segment lost 0 bases and the J segment 4 bases; nucleotides outside the gene matches: 7. Written as DNA, the CDR3 is TGCGCCAGCAGCCAAGAAGTCGGCAGGGGGCTAGAGACCCAGTACTTC. Translated, it gives CASSQEVGRGLETQYF.

This clone was seen more than once but under ten times. This chain links TRBV7-9 with TRBJ2-5, with D possibly TRBD2 on 6 matching bases. Germline CDR1 reads SEHNR; CDR2 reads FQNEAQ (reference sequence). Between the trimmed V and J ends, which lost 0 bases and 3 bases, there was a span of 14 bases. The CDR3 is 16 residues long. Here the CDR3 reads CASSLARGVEEETQYF. The DNA for the CDR3 is TGTGCCAGCAGCTTAGCGCGCGGGGTGGAAGAAGAGACCCAGTACTTC.

V is TRBV5-1 and J is TRBJ2-1; a weak D match, TRBD2 (5 bases). Germline V gene data show CDR1 as SGHRS and CDR2 as YFSETQ. Trimming pared 0 bases from V and 4 bases from J, leaving 5 bases between. The CDR3 spans 13 residues. CDR3 sequence (DNA): TGCGCCAGCAGCTTGGGCGGGTACAATGAGCAGTTCTTC. Its translation: CASSLGGYNEQFF.

The gene calls are TRBV11-2 and TRBJ1-5; 9 bases are a match to TRBD1. CDR3 length equals 16 residues. The germline V gene has CDR1 SGHAT and CDR2 FQNNGV. V lost 1 base to trimming and J lost 2 bases; unmatched junction nucleotides: 3. Written as DNA, the CDR3 is TGTGCCAGCAGCTTAGTGAGACAGGGGGGCAATCAGCCCCAGCATTTT. Its protein is CASSLVRQGGNQPQHF. Combining the CDR3 with reference TRBV11-2 and TRBJ1-5 gives the whole variable domain EAGVAQSPRYKIIEKRQSVAFWCNPISGHATLYWYQQILGQGPKLLIQFQNNGVVDDSQLPKDRFSAERLKGVDSTLKIQPAKLEDSAVYLCASSLVRQGGNQPQHFGDGTRLSIL.

The J gene is TRBJ2-3, the V gene TRBV28, with TRBD1 matching 9 bases. The V segment lost 5 bases and the J segment 6 bases; nucleotides outside the gene matches: 6. Germline CDR1 is MDHEN and CDR2 is SYDVKM. This CDR3 region has 14 residues. CDR3 nucleotide sequence: TGTGCCAGCAGTCAAGACAGGGGGTGGGATACGCAGTATTTT. Translation gives CASSQDRGWDTQYF.

This chain connects TRBV2 to TRBJ1-5; D not resolved. From germline, CDR1 is SNHLY and CDR2 FYNNEI. The CDR3 has 14 residues. Trimming pared 6 bases from V and 3 bases from J, leaving 12 bases between. The CDR3: CASRGGLNNQPQHF. CDR3 DNA sequence: TGTGCCAGCAGGGGTGGACTCAACAATCAGCCCCAGCATTTT.